The clone carrying this T cell receptor beta chain was found many times. Its specificity is unknown. This entry belongs to a study of T-cell reconstitution after alpha-beta-depleted transplantation in children. Whole-study results and caveats: The study traced high day-60 TCRbeta diversity in some patients to surviving recipient T cells and thymic progenitors. It was newly produced T cells that mostly accounted for T-cell counts and diversity one year after transplant.

Between the trimmed V and J ends, which lost 1 base and 2 bases, there was a span of 12 bases. CDR3 length: 16 amino acids. Germline CDR1 and CDR2: SGHRS and YFSETQ. It was with unique molecular identifiers that the TCRbeta library was prepared. MiXCR, applied by TCRdb to the PCR reads, yields one record per CDR3 protein. Here the sample spans 200,000 to 300,000 distinct CDR3 sequences, around 7.8% being singletons. The chain has TRBV5-1 and TRBJ2-2, with D tentatively TRBD1 (5 bases). The source material was PBMCs, mostly from graft donor cells, sampled 180 days after TCRalphabeta/CD19-depleted stem cell transplant. The sequence derives from a male patient under 18 who had a stem cell transplant for acute lymphoblastic leukemia, so the T cells may come from the graft donor. CDR3 residues: CASSLIVGANTGELFF. DNA for the CDR3: TGCGCCAGCAGCTTGATTGTAGGGGCCAACACCGGGGAGCTGTTTTTT.